Listed below are T cell receptor beta chains from one sample, sequenced in a study of vaccination and CD4 T cells after COVID-19. TCRdb recomputed calls from the PCR reads with MiXCR, one row per CDR3 protein. The repertoire includes some 25,000 distinct CDR3 sequences, about 41% of them detected once, and 11% sits in the top ten. These TCRs are of unknown antigen specificity. Sequencing was performed on CD4+ T cells from blood, cultured in vitro. These receptor sequences come from a human donor who had recovered from COVID-19. CDR3s include the opening cysteine and the closing phenylalanine or tryptophan. D genes are given only for firm matches. The size entry is marked missing in some rows and otherwise reads once, few, many or a size class.

size: -; J: TRBJ1-5; D: TRBD1; V: TRBV28; DNA: TGTGCCAGCAGGGCGACAGGGGGGAATCAGCCCCAGCATTTT; CDR3: CASRATGGNQPQHF
size: -; J: TRBJ2-7; D: -; V: TRBV7-9; DNA: TGTGCCAGCAGCTTAGGTCTCCAGGGAGATGAGCAGTACTTC; CDR3: CASSLGLQGDEQYF
size: -; J: TRBJ2-7; D: -; V: TRBV28; DNA: TGTGCCAGCAGTTTAGACGGTGCCTTTTTCTCCTACGAGCAGTACTTC; CDR3: CASSLDGAFFSYEQYF
size: few; J: TRBJ1-2; D: -; V: TRBV2; DNA: TGTGCCAGCAGTGCCGGACAAAACTATGGCTACACCTTC; CDR3: CASSAGQNYGYTF
size: -; J: TRBJ2-7; D: -; V: TRBV25-1; DNA: TGTGCCAGCAGTGTGCTTTCGGGACAACACTACGAGCAGTACTTC; CDR3: CASSVLSGQHYEQYF
size: -; J: TRBJ1-2; D: -; V: TRBV7-6; DNA: TGTGCCAGCAGCTTACAAGCAAACTATGGCTACACCTTC; CDR3: CASSLQANYGYTF
size: few; J: TRBJ2-2; D: TRBD2; V: TRBV10-1; DNA: TGCGCCAGCAGTGGGGGAGGGACCGGGGAGCTGTTTTTT; CDR3: CASSGGGTGELFF
size: few; J: TRBJ1-5; D: TRBD1; V: TRBV2; DNA: TGTGCCAGCAGTGAGAGGACAGGGTGGGGGCCCCAGCATTTT; CDR3: CASSERTGWGPQHF
size: -; J: TRBJ2-3; D: TRBD2; V: TRBV11-3; DNA: TGTGCCAGCAGCTTAGGGAGAAGCGGGGGGGCTACAGATACGCAGTATTTT; CDR3: CASSLGRSGGATDTQYF
size: -; J: TRBJ1-2; D: -; V: TRBV24-1; DNA: TGTGCCACCAGTGTAGCGGGGGCCTATGGCTACACCTTC; CDR3: CATSVAGAYGYTF
size: -; J: TRBJ1-4; D: -; V: TRBV15; DNA: TGTGCCACCAGCAGAGACAGGGGAGCAAATGAAAAACTGTTTTTT; CDR3: CATSRDRGANEKLFF
size: once; J: TRBJ1-6; D: TRBD1; V: TRBV11-3; DNA: TGTGCCAGCAGTCCGGGGCGGGACAGGGGTAATTCACCCCTCCACTTT; CDR3: CASSPGRDRGNSPLHF
size: few; J: TRBJ1-2; D: -; V: TRBV28; DNA: TGTGCCAGCAGTTTACCAGGAAACTATGGCTACACCTTC; CDR3: CASSLPGNYGYTF
size: -; J: TRBJ2-2; D: -; V: TRBV10-3; DNA: TGTGCCATCAGTGCCCGGGCCCAGTACACCGGGGAGCTGTTTTTT; CDR3: CAISARAQYTGELFF
size: -; J: TRBJ1-1; D: -; V: TRBV7-3; DNA: TGTGCCAGCAGCTTTGGGGGGGGAAAGTGGACTGAAGCTTTCTTT; CDR3: CASSFGGGKWTEAFF
size: few; J: TRBJ1-2; D: -; V: TRBV25-1; DNA: TGTGCCAGCAGTGAAAATAGGCCGGTCTATGGCTACACCTTC; CDR3: CASSENRPVYGYTF
size: once; J: TRBJ2-5; D: -; V: TRBV2; DNA: TGTGCCAGCAGTGAAGCGCTTCTGAGGTCGGGAGAGACCCAGTACTTC; CDR3: CASSEALLRSGETQYF
size: few; J: TRBJ1-5; D: -; V: TRBV19; DNA: TGTGCCAGTAGTATAGTTAGGTTGGGCAATCAGCCCCAGCATTTT; CDR3: CASSIVRLGNQPQHF
size: once; J: TRBJ2-1; D: -; V: TRBV28; DNA: TGTGCCAGCAGAGTTGACCTGGAGCAGTTCTTC; CDR3: CASRVDLEQFF
size: few; J: TRBJ2-3; D: -; V: TRBV10-1; DNA: TGCGCCAGGGCAGACTGCACAGATACGCAGTATTTT; CDR3: CARADCTDTQYF
size: -; J: TRBJ1-1; D: TRBD1; V: TRBV20-1; DNA: TGCAGTGCTAGTGACCCGGGACAGGGAAACACTGAAGCTTTCTTT; CDR3: CSASDPGQGNTEAFF
size: -; J: TRBJ1-1; D: -; V: TRBV15; DNA: TGTGCCACCAGCAGACCGCTGGGTGGACGGCACACTGAAGCTTTCTTT; CDR3: CATSRPLGGRHTEAFF
size: -; J: TRBJ1-2; D: -; V: TRBV20-1; DNA: TGCAGTGCTAGAGAACCAGGAGGATACGGCTACACCTTC; CDR3: CSAREPGGYGYTF
size: -; J: TRBJ2-7; D: -; V: TRBV6-2/TRBV6-3; DNA: TGTGCCAGCAGATCTGGGGGGGCAGGGTCTTCTAAGGAGCAGTACTTC; CDR3: CASRSGGAGSSKEQYF
size: once; J: TRBJ2-5; D: TRBD1; V: TRBV29-1; DNA: TGCAGCGCCGGGCCAGGGGGCGTAGGAGAGACCCAGTACTTC; CDR3: CSAGPGGVGETQYF
size: -; J: TRBJ2-7; D: TRBD1; V: TRBV11-1; DNA: TGTGCCAGCAGTTCCTTTGGGGACAGGGCGAAGCAGTACTTC; CDR3: CASSSFGDRAKQYF
size: -; J: TRBJ1-2; D: TRBD1; V: TRBV6-5; DNA: TGTGCCAGCAGTTGGGGGACAGGAGGAAGGGCCGGGGGCTATGGCTACACCTTC; CDR3: CASSWGTGGRAGGYGYTF
size: few; J: TRBJ1-2; D: -; V: TRBV20-1; DNA: TGCAGTGCTAGAGGGGCAGGGAAAGACTATGGCTACACCTTC; CDR3: CSARGAGKDYGYTF
size: few; J: TRBJ2-2; D: TRBD1; V: TRBV11-1; DNA: TGTGCCAGCACCCAAAGGACAGGGTCGAACACCGGGGAGCTGTTTTTT; CDR3: CASTQRTGSNTGELFF
size: few; J: TRBJ1-1; D: -; V: TRBV10-1; DNA: TGCGCCACCCTCGATAACACTGAAGCTTTCTTT; CDR3: CATLDNTEAFF
size: -; J: TRBJ2-5; D: TRBD1; V: TRBV20-1; DNA: TGCAGTGCTAGAGATCCTAGAGCGCCGGACAGGGGGCCTCAAGAGACCCAGTACTTC; CDR3: CSARDPRAPDRGPQETQYF
size: few; J: TRBJ2-3; D: -; V: TRBV7-2; DNA: TGTGCCAGCAGCAAGGACTTCGGCACAGATACGCAGTATTTT; CDR3: CASSKDFGTDTQYF
size: few; J: TRBJ1-5; D: -; V: TRBV21-1; DNA: TGTGCCAGCAGGAAAAAAGGGACAGGGGGCCCGGTGGCCAATCAGCCCCAGCATTTT; CDR3: CASRKKGTGGPVANQPQHF
size: -; J: TRBJ2-1; D: -; V: TRBV7-9; DNA: TGTGCCAGCAGCACTACTAGCTTCTATGAGCAGTTCTTC; CDR3: CASSTTSFYEQFF
size: -; J: TRBJ2-4; D: TRBD1; V: TRBV19; DNA: TGTGCCAGTAGCTCACCGGGACAGGGGCCAGTCGGCAAAAACATTCAGTACTTC; CDR3: CASSSPGQGPVGKNIQYF
size: -; J: TRBJ2-7; D: -; V: TRBV5-1; DNA: TGCGCCAGCAGCTTGCTTCTAGCAGGTGCCTACGAGCAGTACTTC; CDR3: CASSLLLAGAYEQYF
size: -; J: TRBJ2-6; D: -; V: TRBV4-3; DNA: TGCGCCAGCAGCCAAGAATTTATGGACGCCCGCTCTGGGGCCAACGTCCTGACTTTC; CDR3: CASSQEFMDARSGANVLTF
size: -; J: TRBJ2-1; D: TRBD2; V: TRBV30; DNA: TGTGCCTGGAGTGTACGTGGCGGGAGATTGGATGAGCAGTTCTTC; CDR3: CAWSVRGGRLDEQFF
size: -; J: TRBJ2-3; D: TRBD2; V: TRBV12-3/TRBV12-4; DNA: TGTGCCAGCAGTTGGACTAGCGGGGGAGGGGATACGCAGTATTTT; CDR3: CASSWTSGGGDTQYF
size: -; J: TRBJ2-1; D: TRBD2; V: TRBV6-1; DNA: TGTGCCAGCAGTGTCCTAGCGGGAGGGCAGTTCTTC; CDR3: CASSVLAGGQFF
size: -; J: TRBJ2-7; D: TRBD1; V: TRBV6-1; DNA: TGTGCCAGCAGTCTTTGGGGGGGACAGGGCTACGAGCAGTACTTC; CDR3: CASSLWGGQGYEQYF
size: few; J: TRBJ1-1; D: TRBD1; V: TRBV7-9; DNA: TGTGCCAGCAGCCCAGACAGGGGGCTTGAAGCTTTCTTT; CDR3: CASSPDRGLEAFF
size: few; J: TRBJ2-2; D: TRBD1; V: TRBV24-1; DNA: TGTGCCACCAGCACCGGGACAGAGATCACCGGGGAGCTGTTTTTT; CDR3: CATSTGTEITGELFF
size: -; J: TRBJ1-2; D: -; V: TRBV19; DNA: TGTGCCAGTAGTACAATGGACAGTCGTGGCTACACCTTC; CDR3: CASSTMDSRGYTF
size: -; J: TRBJ2-3; D: -; V: TRBV18; DNA: TGTGCCAGCTCACCGAACGGGGGGCCAGATACGCAGTATTTT; CDR3: CASSPNGGPDTQYF
size: -; J: TRBJ2-7; D: -; V: TRBV6-5; DNA: TGTGCCAGCAGTTACCAGCCCGGGCAGTCCAACGAGCAGTACTTC; CDR3: CASSYQPGQSNEQYF
size: -; J: TRBJ2-7; D: TRBD1; V: TRBV7-3; DNA: TGTGCCAGCGGCTTAAATGGACAGGTATACGAGCAGTACTTC; CDR3: CASGLNGQVYEQYF